This T cell receptor beta chain was recovered during a study of monozygotic twins with inflammatory bowel disease (dated by TCRdb to the late 2010s). About the investigation overall: A total of approximately 28 monozygotic twin pairs were included in the full study, comprising nine German pairs (four IBD-concordant, five IBD-discordant) and 19 IBD-discordant Danish pairs. Within discordant pairs, disease-associated traits were sought mainly by comparing IBD patients with their genetically identical healthy co-twins. Each individual had, on average, about 151 000 unique TCRalpha sequences and 181 000 unique TCRbeta sequences available for analysis. The investigation overall reported the following: Different T cell subtypes could not be distinguished in the analysis. IBD patients had lower TCRbeta repertoire diversity, measured by the inverse Simpson index, than their healthy co-twins. The results gave no support for a single strong signal or clonotype linked to IBD. Because patients were on differing immunosuppressive treatments, the repertoires may have picked up extra background noise and inter-individual variability. IBD patients shared fewer clonotypes with other individuals than healthy twins did, most markedly in patients showing signs of disease activity. Concordant and discordant twins showed no difference in repertoire similarity, possibly because of limited statistical power.

The library was produced with 5' RACE. The input for every TCR library was around 3.5 ug of total RNA. For each sample, cDNA synthesis was carried out in eight separate reactions using SMARTScribe reverse transcriptase. Unique molecular identifiers containing a 6-nucleotide sample barcode were introduced through template switching during cDNA synthesis. TCRalpha and TCRbeta cDNA was amplified in two nested PCRs of roughly 16 and 10 cycles, and bead purification was carried out after each PCR. Before amplification, the cDNA was treated with uracil DNA-glycosylase and purified using the QIAquick PCR purification kit. The second PCR was the step at which Illumina TruSeq-compatible adapters and sample-specific barcodes were added. TapeStation and Qubit were used to check library quality and concentration, and 5 to 6.5 ng of each library was pooled. Sequencing of the pooled libraries was done on an Illumina HiSeq2500 single-index Rapid Run using custom sequencing primers and 2 x 100 bp reads. Per the original workflow: MiGEC version 1.2.6 was used for UMI-based consensus assembly to correct PCR and sequencing errors. MiXCR version 2.1.1 handled V(D)J alignment, clonotype assembly and CDR3 extraction. To normalise gene usage, clonotype sharing and MAIT/NKT TCR abundance, the top 1000, 10 000 and 20 000 clonotypes in each sample were analysed. Diversity was computed as the inverse Simpson index with the vegan R package after downsampling to 27 000 UMIs. Paired Mann-Whitney U tests on discordant twin pairs were used, with Benjamini-Hochberg multiple-testing correction. TCRdb reprocessed the reads; each CDR3 protein sequence makes one entry, and DNA is unavailable. TCRdb's processing, not the authors' own work, is the source of the V and J calls. The data table for this sample lists approximately 340,000 distinct CDR3 sequences. 2% of the sample is taken by the ten largest.

Its CDR3 holds 16 amino acids, cysteine through phenylalanine. No DNA is given. As encoded in the germline V gene, CDR1 is MNHNS while CDR2 is SASEGT. From each donor, a roughly 2.5 ml peripheral blood sample was collected into PAXgene tubes and stored at -80 degrees C. Without any T cell sorting, total RNA was extracted from whole blood using the PAXgene blood miRNA kit on an automated QIAcube. Peripheral blood from monozygotic twin pairs concordant or discordant for inflammatory bowel disease was subjected to deep TCRalpha and TCRbeta repertoire profiling with unique molecular barcoding. Smoking habits were recorded for all twin pairs, with individuals classified as current, former or never smokers. With regard to this clonotype: Its antigen is unknown.

The sequenced sample consisted of blood. This receptor was taken from a human donor with ulcerative colitis or Crohn's disease, or a healthy co-twin of an affected twin (not recorded which). The sequence joins TRBV6-1 to TRBJ2-7; TCRdb selects TRBD2, and the lack of DNA leaves this call unchecked. CDR3 region: CASSPPTSGGNYEQYF.